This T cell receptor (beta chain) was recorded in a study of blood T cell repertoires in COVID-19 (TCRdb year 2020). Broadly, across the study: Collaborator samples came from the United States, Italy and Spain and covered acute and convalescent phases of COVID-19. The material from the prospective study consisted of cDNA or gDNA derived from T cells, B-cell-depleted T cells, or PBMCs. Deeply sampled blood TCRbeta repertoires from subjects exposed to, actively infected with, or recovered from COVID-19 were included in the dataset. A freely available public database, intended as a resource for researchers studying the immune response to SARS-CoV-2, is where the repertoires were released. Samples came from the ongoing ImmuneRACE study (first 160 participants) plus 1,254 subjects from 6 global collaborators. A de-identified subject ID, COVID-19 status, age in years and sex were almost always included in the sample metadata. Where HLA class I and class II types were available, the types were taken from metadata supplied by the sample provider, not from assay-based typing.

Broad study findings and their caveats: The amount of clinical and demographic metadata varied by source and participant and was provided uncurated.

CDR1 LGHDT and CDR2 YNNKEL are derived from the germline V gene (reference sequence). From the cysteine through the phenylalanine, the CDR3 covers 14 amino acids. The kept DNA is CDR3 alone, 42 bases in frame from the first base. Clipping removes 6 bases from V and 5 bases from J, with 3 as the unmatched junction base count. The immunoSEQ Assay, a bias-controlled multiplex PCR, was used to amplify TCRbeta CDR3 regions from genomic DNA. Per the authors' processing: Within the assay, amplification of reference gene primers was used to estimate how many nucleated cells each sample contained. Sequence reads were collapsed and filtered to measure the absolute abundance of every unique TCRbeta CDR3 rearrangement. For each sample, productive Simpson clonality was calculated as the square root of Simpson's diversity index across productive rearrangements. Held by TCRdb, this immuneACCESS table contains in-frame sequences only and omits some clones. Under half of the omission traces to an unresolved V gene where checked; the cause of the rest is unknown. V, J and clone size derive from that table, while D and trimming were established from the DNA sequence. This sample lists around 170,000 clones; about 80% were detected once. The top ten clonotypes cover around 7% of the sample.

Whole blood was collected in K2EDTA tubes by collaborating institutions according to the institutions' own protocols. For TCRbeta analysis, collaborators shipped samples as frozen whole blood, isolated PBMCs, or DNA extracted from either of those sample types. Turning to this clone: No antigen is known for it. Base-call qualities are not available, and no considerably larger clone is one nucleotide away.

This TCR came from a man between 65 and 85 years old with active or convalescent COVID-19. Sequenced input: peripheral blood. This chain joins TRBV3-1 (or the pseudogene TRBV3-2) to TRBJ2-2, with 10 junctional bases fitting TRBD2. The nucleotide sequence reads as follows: TGTGCCAGCAGGGCTAGCGGGAGAACCGGGGAGCTGTTTTTT. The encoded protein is CASRASGRTGELFF.